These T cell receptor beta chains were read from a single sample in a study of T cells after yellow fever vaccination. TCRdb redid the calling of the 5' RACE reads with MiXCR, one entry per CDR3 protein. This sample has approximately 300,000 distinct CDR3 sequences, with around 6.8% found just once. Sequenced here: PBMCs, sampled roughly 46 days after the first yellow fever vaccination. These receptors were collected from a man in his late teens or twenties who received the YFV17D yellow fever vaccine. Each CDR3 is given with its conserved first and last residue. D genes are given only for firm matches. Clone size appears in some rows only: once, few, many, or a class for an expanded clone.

DNA: TGTGCCAGCAGCTTATTCCGGGAGACCCAGTACTTC
CDR3: CASSLFRETQYF
V: TRBV5-5
D: NA
size: NA
J: TRBJ2-5

DNA: TGTGCCAGCAGCTTAGGAGGAAAGACCCAGTACTTC
CDR3: CASSLGGKTQYF
V: TRBV7-6
D: NA
size: many
J: TRBJ2-5

DNA: TGTGCCAGCAGCCAAGATCCTGGAAACACCATATATTTT
CDR3: CASSQDPGNTIYF
V: TRBV14
D: NA
size: few
J: TRBJ1-3

DNA: TGTGCCAGCAGTTACGTAGGGGGAATCACCGGGGAGCTGTTTTTT
CDR3: CASSYVGGITGELFF
V: TRBV6-2/TRBV6-3
D: NA
size: few
J: TRBJ2-2

DNA: TGTGCCAGCAGTCCCACTAGAACTGAGCAGTTCTTC
CDR3: CASSPTRTEQFF
V: TRBV12-3/TRBV12-4
D: NA
size: many
J: TRBJ2-1

DNA: TGTGCCAGCAGCCCCGTTACGGACTATGGCTACACCTTC
CDR3: CASSPVTDYGYTF
V: TRBV3-1
D: NA
size: few
J: TRBJ1-2

DNA: TGTGCCAGCAGCCCAAGACAGGGAGATGGCTACACCTTC
CDR3: CASSPRQGDGYTF
V: TRBV7-2
D: TRBD1
size: NA
J: TRBJ1-2

DNA: TGTGCCAGCTCACCCTCCAGGGGAGGTGAAAAACTGTTTTTT
CDR3: CASSPSRGGEKLFF
V: TRBV18
D: NA
size: few
J: TRBJ1-4

DNA: TGTGCCTGGAGTATCCTAGCGGGGGATTACCAAGAGACCCAGTACTTC
CDR3: CAWSILAGDYQETQYF
V: TRBV30
D: TRBD2
size: few
J: TRBJ2-5

DNA: TGTGCCAGCCGAAGGAGTTATCCAGGGACTGAAGCTTTCTTT
CDR3: CASRRSYPGTEAFF
V: TRBV5-5
D: NA
size: NA
J: TRBJ1-1

DNA: TGTGCCAGCTCACCGTTCGAGGGGGCCGACACCGGGGAGCTGTTTTTT
CDR3: CASSPFEGADTGELFF
V: TRBV18
D: TRBD1
size: NA
J: TRBJ2-2

DNA: TGTGCCAGCAGCTTGGCAGATCCCAGGTCGGGGCAGTTCTTC
CDR3: CASSLADPRSGQFF
V: TRBV5-5
D: NA
size: many
J: TRBJ2-1

DNA: TGTGCCAGCAGCCACTCCGGGACAGTCTCTGGGGCCAACGTCCTGACTTTC
CDR3: CASSHSGTVSGANVLTF
V: TRBV4-2
D: TRBD1
size: NA
J: TRBJ2-6

DNA: TGTGCCAGCAGCTCTAGGACAGCCGTCTCCCGCGAGCAGTACTTC
CDR3: CASSSRTAVSREQYF
V: TRBV7-9
D: NA
size: many
J: TRBJ2-7

DNA: TGTGCCAGCAGTTACGGGACAGGGTCGGGAGCCCTCCACTTT
CDR3: CASSYGTGSGALHF
V: TRBV13
D: TRBD1
size: many
J: TRBJ1-6

DNA: TGTGCCAGCAGCTTAGGGGGAACTTCTGAAGCTTTCTTT
CDR3: CASSLGGTSEAFF
V: TRBV5-5
D: NA
size: NA
J: TRBJ1-1

DNA: TGTGCCAGCAGCTTGCGTTCATACAGGAAAGGGGAGACCCAGTACTTC
CDR3: CASSLRSYRKGETQYF
V: TRBV5-4
D: NA
size: NA
J: TRBJ2-5

DNA: TGCGCCAGCAGCTTGGAGACACCCTCAACCGGGGAGCTGTTTTTT
CDR3: CASSLETPSTGELFF
V: TRBV5-1
D: NA
size: NA
J: TRBJ2-2

DNA: TGCGCCAGCAGCCAAGATAGACAGGGAACTAGCACAGATACGCAGTATTTT
CDR3: CASSQDRQGTSTDTQYF
V: TRBV4-1
D: TRBD1
size: few
J: TRBJ2-3

DNA: TGCGCCAGCAGCTCCGGGACGTTGGAAGAGACCCAGTACTTC
CDR3: CASSSGTLEETQYF
V: TRBV5-1
D: NA
size: NA
J: TRBJ2-5

DNA: TGCGCCAGCAGCTTGGGGCTGCCCTACAATGAGCAGTTCTTC
CDR3: CASSLGLPYNEQFF
V: TRBV5-1
D: NA
size: many
J: TRBJ2-1

DNA: TGTGCCAGCAGCTTGGTCCAGGCTGGAAACACCATATATTTT
CDR3: CASSLVQAGNTIYF
V: TRBV5-4
D: NA
size: NA
J: TRBJ1-3

DNA: TGTGCCATCAGGGACGGGACCTCTAATGAAAAACTGTTTTTT
CDR3: CAIRDGTSNEKLFF
V: TRBV10-3
D: NA
size: NA
J: TRBJ1-4

DNA: TGCAGCGGTAGACTAGCGGGGGACTACAATGAGCAGTTCTTC
CDR3: CSGRLAGDYNEQFF
V: TRBV29-1
D: TRBD2
size: few
J: TRBJ2-1

DNA: TGTGCAGAAGCCGGGGCGCGGGGGGGCGTTGGGGAGCTGTTTTTT
CDR3: CAEAGARGGVGELFF
V: TRBV7-2
D: TRBD2
size: few
J: TRBJ2-2

DNA: TGTGCCAGCTGGGACAGGGGGCTGACTGAAGCTTTCTTT
CDR3: CASWDRGLTEAFF
V: TRBV7-8
D: TRBD1
size: few
J: TRBJ1-1

DNA: TGTGCCAGCAGTCATAGAGATACTGGGACCCAGTACTTC
CDR3: CASSHRDTGTQYF
V: TRBV6-1
D: NA
size: few
J: TRBJ2-5